There are a few counts of the clone carrying this T cell receptor (beta chain). Its cognate antigen is unknown. TCRdb reprocessed the RT-PCR reads via MiXCR and lists one record per CDR3 protein. The repertoire holds 280,000 or so distinct CDR3 sequences, with around a fifth as singletons. CDR3 size: 15 residues. Germline V CDR1 and CDR2: LGHNA, YNFKEQ. Trimming stripped 1 base from V and 6 bases from J, with 16 bases between. This sample was taken from a study of response to subunit inactivated influenza vaccine. Study-wide points: Authors suggested each seasonal flu vaccination may recruit only limited numbers of new T cells.

The sequence came from a man between 50 and 70 years old who received an inactivated influenza vaccine. The sequenced sample was PBMCs from blood, obtained around 22 months after vaccination. The chain links TRBV4-2 to TRBJ2-7; D may be TRBD2 (5 bases). The CDR3 coding sequence is TGTGCCAGCAGCCAAGGATACGGAAGGAGCGGCGAGCAGTACTTC. Residues: CASSQGYGRSGEQYF.